Below, one T cell receptor beta chain is given with its context. Its matching antigen is unknown. The table came from immunoSEQ multiplex PCR; TCRdb's copy has only in-frame clones and leaves some out. In the table there are about 2.3 million clones, around 92% of which are singletons. The sample comes from a study of shared clonotypes between healthy human individuals. Study-wide findings and caveats: Larger estimated richness was generally recorded for naive subsets relative to memory subsets.

Germline CDR1 SEHNR, CDR2 FQNEAQ (reference sequence). The J segment lost 5 bases and the V segment lost 1 base, leaving 6 bases of the junction unmatched. The CDR3 length is 16 residues. The rearrangement uses TRBV7-9 and TRBJ2-2, with 8 nucleotides matching TRBD2. The origin of this receptor is a man aged 18 to 29 in good health. Some clones in this sample may be carry-over from other donors' samples. Sequenced: naive CD4+ T cells from PBMCs. Indicated subset: CD45RA+ positively selected. The CDR3 region has the DNA TGTGCCAGCAGCTTAGTGAGCGGGAGTAAGACCGGGGAGCTGTTTTTT. Amino acid sequence: CASSLVSGSKTGELFF. The full variable domain, in which reference TRBV7-9 and TRBJ2-2 provide the parts outside the CDR3, is DTGVSQNPRHKITKRGQNVTFRCDPISEHNRLYWYRQTLGQGPEFLTYFQNEAQLEKSRLLSDRFSAERPKGSFSTLEIQRTEQGDSAMYLCASSLVSGSKTGELFFGEGSRLTVL.